Below, 12 T cell receptor beta chains from the same sample are listed, as sequenced in a study of blood T cells in healthy people across ages. Then a second PCR, running about 6 to 11 cycles, was carried out with a sample-barcoded 5' primer and a J-beta primer mix. MiXCR, run by TCRdb on the 5' RACE reads, gives a single entry per CDR3 protein. The sample yields over a million distinct CDR3 sequences, less than 50% seen once. Material for sequencing was blood. All receptors come from a woman aged 60-70 years in good health.

This clonotype appeared a few times. The chain joins TRBV4-1 to TRBJ2-4; 13 nucleotides align to TRBD2. Gene TRBJ2-7 matches the end of the DNA better, so the J call may be wrong. There are 16 residues in the CDR3. Per the germline V gene, CDR1 is MGHRA and CDR2 is YSYEKL. The CDR3 is CASRAPGLAGLGEQYF. The CDR3 DNA is TGCGCCAGCAGGGCTCCGGGACTAGCGGGATTGGGCGAGCAGTACTTC.

V is TRBV6-2 or TRBV6-3 and J is TRBJ1-1, with a tentative D call TRBD1 (6 bases). CDR1 and CDR2 from the germline V gene are MNHEY and SVGEGT. The V and J ends lost 0 bases and 1 base respectively, with 21 bases between them. The CDR3 is 19 amino acids. The CDR3 sequence: CASSYSVIARTVQNTEAFF. The DNA of the CDR3 is TGTGCCAGCAGTTACTCGGTAATTGCCCGGACAGTTCAGAACACTGAAGCTTTCTTT.

This rearrangement joins TRBV7-9 to TRBJ1-4, with D unclear. Germline V CDR1 and CDR2: SEHNR, FQNEAQ (reference sequence). Trimming took 1 base from V and 8 from J, leaving 14 bases between them. The CDR3 has 15 amino acids. In nucleotides, the CDR3 is TGTGCCAGCAGCTTAGTGAGCCGGGAGCGGGAAAAACTGTTTTTT. Its translation is CASSLVSREREKLFF.

A few counts support this clonotype. V is TRBV28 and J is TRBJ1-1; TRBD1 matches 11 bases. The CDR3 covers 13 residues. Per the germline V gene, CDR1 is MDHEN and CDR2 is SYDVKM. The CDR3 is CACKGQGGTEAFF. In DNA form, the CDR3 reads TGTGCTTGCAAGGGACAGGGGGGCACTGAAGCTTTCTTT.

To note about this clonotype: Sequence at one end of the junction differs from germline and may be a read error. Here the CDR3 DNA reads TGCAGTGCTAGTGCTAGCGGGAGATCCAATGAGCAGTACTTT. It codes for CSASASGRSNEQYF. This chain connects TRBV20-1 to TRBJ2-7, with 10 bases identical to TRBD2. The V gene's germline CDR1 is DFQATT and CDR2 SNEGSKA (reference sequence). The length of the CDR3 is 14 residues.

About this clonotype itself: At one end, the junction sequence differs from germline, possibly due to a read error. The rearrangement links TRBV27 to TRBJ1-6; D call uncertain. The length of the CDR3 is 13 residues. Germline V CDR1 and CDR2: MNHEY, SMNVEV (reference sequence). The CDR3 nucleotides read TGTGCCGGCAGTTACCGATGGAATTCACCCCTCCACTTT. Amino acid sequence: CAGSYRWNSPLHF.

This chain uses TRBV12-3 or TRBV12-4 with TRBJ2-3; TRBD2 is a possible D gene (6 bases). Trimming removed 6 bases at V and 4 bases at J, with 14 bases between. This CDR3 is 14 amino acids long. The CDR3 sequence is CASRFAGLADTQYF. The DNA for the CDR3 is TGTGCCAGCAGGTTCGCGGGACTCGCAGATACGCAGTATTTT.

The gene calls are TRBV25-1 and TRBJ2-1, with D possibly TRBD1 on 6 matching bases. Trimming took 6 bases from V and 4 from J, leaving 10 bases between them. Germline CDR1 MGHDK, CDR2 SYGVNS. This CDR3 region has 13 residues. The CDR3 bases are TGTGCCAGCAGGGTAGGACAGTACAATGAGCAGTTCTTC. It encodes CASRVGQYNEQFF.

This chain uses TRBV12-3 or TRBV12-4 with TRBJ2-2; D gene ambiguous. This CDR3 has 15 amino acids. Trimming shortened V by 5 bases and J by 7 bases, and 17 bases separated the two germline ends. The DNA of the CDR3 is TGTGCCAGCAGTGTGACGGGCATGGGTGGCGGGGAGCTGTTTTTT. Amino acids: CASSVTGMGGGELFF.

The gene calls are TRBV29-1 and TRBJ2-7; D is unresolved. The germline V gene has CDR1 SQVTM and CDR2 ANQGSEA. Trimming stripped 7 bases from V and 1 base from J, with 20 bases between. The CDR3 spans 15 residues. CDR3: CSAGRTEDFSYEQYF. CDR3 sequence (DNA): TGCAGCGCTGGCAGGACGGAAGACTTTTCCTACGAGCAGTACTTC.

The genes are TRBV30 and TRBJ2-4, with D tentatively TRBD2 (5 bases). Germline CDR1 is GTSNPN and CDR2 is SVGIG (reference sequence). V was trimmed by 2 bases and J by 13 bases, leaving 12 bases between them. The CDR3 consists of 11 residues. CDR3 sequence reads: CAWSPFGEQYF. CDR3 bases: TGTGCCTGGAGTCCCTTCGGGGAGCAGTACTTC.

This clonotype was counted between two and nine times. J is TRBJ2-1 and V is TRBV29-1, with 8 bases lining up with TRBD2. The V gene end was trimmed by 6 bases and the J gene end by 6 bases; junction bases not matched to a gene: 4. The CDR3 loop spans 12 amino acids. Germline-derived CDR1 and CDR2 are SQVTM and ANQGSEA. CDR3 residues: CSVVGLANEQFF. In DNA form, the CDR3 reads TGCAGCGTCGTTGGACTAGCCAATGAGCAGTTCTTC.